This T cell receptor (beta chain) was observed in a study of blood T cell repertoires in COVID-19. Per germline, CDR1 KGHDR and CDR2 SFDVKD. Trimming left V 4 bases short and J 2 bases short, with 16 bases between. This CDR3 is 16 amino acids long. Clones were sequenced by immunoSEQ multiplex PCR, and TCRdb holds only the in-frame ones, with some missing. Of 200,000 to 250,000 clones in the sample, 88% are singletons; the top ten hold 1.5% to 2%. Source material: peripheral blood. This clonotype was obtained from an older man with acute or convalescent COVID-19. The chain uses TRBV24-1 and TRBJ2-5, with a tentative D call TRBD2 (5 bases). The CDR3 DNA is TGTGCCACCAGTGACGAATCATCGGACTGGCAAGAGACCCAGTACTTC. It codes for CATSDESSDWQETQYF.